This T cell receptor (beta chain) stems from a study of PD-1 blockade in classical Hodgkin lymphoma. Germline-derived CDR1 and CDR2 are SGDLS and YYNGEE. The CDR3 totals 13 residues. The V gene lost 4 bases and the J gene lost 5 bases, with 12 bases spanning the gap. A single count supports this clone. Its antigen remains unknown. As to time point: newly diagnosed, previously untreated cHL patient sample. Purification of CD4+ T cells from thawed PBMCs was achieved by magnetic negative selection. Using immunoSEQ multiplex PCR, the repertoire was profiled, and TCRdb retains in-frame clones only, with some absent. The sample gives around 3,000 clones, about 83% of which show up once; around 2.5% is in the top ten. Study observations and caveats: In newly diagnosed patients, baseline TCR diversity was reportedly below that of healthy donors.

The sample consisted of CD4+ T cells from blood. This clonotype originated in a human donor with classical Hodgkin lymphoma. The rearrangement uses TRBV9 and TRBJ2-5; tentative D call: TRBD1 (6 bases). DNA for the CDR3: TGTGCCAGCAGCCCGCAGGGGTACGAGACCCAGTACTTC. Protein: CASSPQGYETQYF.